These 23 T cell receptor beta chains came from one sample sequenced in a study of shared clonotypes between healthy human individuals. Clones were read by immunoSEQ multiplex PCR, and TCRdb kept only the in-frame ones, dropping some. This table holds some 2,000,000 clones, roughly 96% found once. The sequencing sample was made of naive CD4+ T cells sorted from blood. Subset reported: CD45RA+ positively selected. The receptors shown here come from a man younger than 30 in good health.

This chain links TRBV28 with TRBJ2-2, with unresolved D. The V end was cut by 3 bases, the J end by 4 bases, with 12 bases between. The CDR3 runs to 15 residues. From germline, CDR1 is MDHEN and CDR2 SYDVKM. CDR3 nucleotide sequence: TGTGCCAGCAGTTTCTCCACAACCGGCACCGGGGAGCTGTTTTTT. Encoded protein: CASSFSTTGTGELFF.

The chain is built from TRBV6-6 and TRBJ2-7; D unresolved. This CDR3 is 14 amino acids long. The V end lost 7 bases, the J end lost 6 bases, and 19 bases lay between the germline ends. Germline-derived CDR1 and CDR2 are MNHNY and SVGAGI (reference sequence). CDR3 coding DNA: TGTGCCAGCACACCTACGTCAGTATTTGTCGAGCAGTACTTC. Its translation is CASTPTSVFVEQYF.

The chain is built from TRBV15 and TRBJ1-2; D remains unclear. The CDR3 length is 14 residues. Trimming left V 0 bases short and J 1 base short, with 6 bases between. CDR1 LNHNV and CDR2 YYDKDF come from the germline V gene (reference sequence). CDR3 amino acids: CATSRDSGNYGYTF. In DNA, the CDR3 is TGTGCCACCAGCAGAGATAGCGGTAACTATGGCTACACCTTC.

This clone has just one count. This chain links TRBV7-9 with TRBJ2-7, with D possibly matching TRBD2 (6 bases). The CDR3 runs to 19 residues. Trimming cost V 4 bases and J 3 bases, with 28 bases left between them. The germline gives CDR1 SEHNR, CDR2 FQNEAQ (reference sequence). DNA of the CDR3: TGTGCCAGCAGCTACGGGAGCCTGGGGTACTCCTCAAGATTCTACGAGCAGTACTTC. As protein: CASSYGSLGYSSRFYEQYF.

The CDR3 coding sequence is TGTGCCAGCACCAGGGGGCAGGGCAATGAGCAGTTCTTC. This codes for CASTRGQGNEQFF. The chain has TRBV6-5 and TRBJ2-1, with TRBD1 identical over 8 bases. The junction had 5 bases not matched to a gene; V was cut back by 7 bases and J by 6 bases. This CDR3 comprises 13 residues. The germline V gene encodes CDR1 MNHEY and CDR2 SVGAGI.

The CDR3 bases are TGTGCCGCTCAGGGGAAGAATAATTCACCCCTCCACTTT. Translating gives CAAQGKNNSPLHF. The chain has TRBV6-5 and TRBJ1-6; D is possibly TRBD1 (6 bases). The germline V and J ends were trimmed by 11 bases and 5 bases, with 13 bases remaining between them. Germline V gives CDR1 MNHEY, CDR2 SVGAGI. The CDR3 runs 13 residues.

The chain is built from TRBV27 and TRBJ2-1; perhaps TRBD2 as D (7 bases). Trimming removed 4 bases at V and 5 bases at J, with 21 bases between. The CDR3 runs 17 residues. Germline V lookup: CDR1 MNHEY, CDR2 SMNVEV (reference sequence). The CDR3 region is CASSSLTMGGAHNEQFF. The CDR3 DNA reads TGTGCCAGCAGTTCCCTTACTATGGGGGGGGCTCACAATGAGCAGTTCTTC.

The chain has TRBV4-1 and TRBJ2-7; 14 bases fit TRBD2. With V trimmed by 3 bases and J by 0 bases, 4 bases remained unmatched. Germline V gene lookup returns CDR1 MGHRA and CDR2 YSYEKL. The CDR3 contains 17 residues. The CDR3 sequence is CASSHPGLAGDSYEQYF. CDR3 nucleotide sequence: TGCGCCAGCAGCCACCCGGGACTAGCGGGGGACTCCTACGAGCAGTACTTC.

The chain employs TRBV5-1 and TRBJ2-2; 8 bases align to TRBD2. The length of the CDR3 is 16 residues. Unmatched junction bases numbered 9, after V lost 1 base and J lost 7 bases. Germline lookup yields CDR1 SGHRS and CDR2 YFSETQ. This chain's CDR3 is CASSLIQREFGGELFF. The CDR3 bases are TGCGCCAGCAGCTTGATCCAGCGGGAGTTTGGCGGGGAGCTGTTTTTT.

The chain has TRBV14 and TRBJ2-7, with D perhaps TRBD2 (7 bases). V was pared by 4 bases and J by 3 bases, with 19 bases between. The CDR3 has 16 amino acids. Germline-derived CDR1 and CDR2 are SGHDN and FVKESK. The CDR3 nucleotides are TGTGCCAGCAGCCGGGAGAGGCGGGGGCCTTTCTACGAGCAGTACTTC. Translated, it gives CASSRERRGPFYEQYF.

V gene TRBV7-9 combines with J gene TRBJ2-3; 9 bases map to TRBD1. Germline CDR1 SEHNR, CDR2 FQNEAQ (reference sequence). The V gene end was trimmed by 7 bases and the J gene end by 0 bases; junction bases not matched to a gene: 8. The CDR3 consists of 16 residues. Written as DNA, the CDR3 is TGTGCCAGCACCCTAGGGACAGGGACTAGCACAGATACGCAGTATTTT. The encoded protein is CASTLGTGTSTDTQYF.

The rearrangement joins TRBV6-1 to TRBJ1-2; perhaps TRBD1 as D (5 bases). Germline V gives CDR1 MNHNS, CDR2 SASEGT. V was shortened by 6 bases and J by 2 bases, with 16 bases between the two germline ends. This CDR3 has 15 amino acids. The DNA for the CDR3 is TGTGCCAGCAGCCAAACTCAGGGCCAAAACTATGGCTACACCTTC. The encoded protein is CASSQTQGQNYGYTF.

This chain connects TRBV2 to TRBJ2-7; D possibly uses TRBD1 or TRBD2 (5 bases each). Germline values: CDR1 SNHLY, CDR2 FYNNEI. The CDR3 length is 13 residues. Trimming shortened V by 6 bases and J by 3 bases, and 12 bases separated the two germline ends. For the CDR3, the DNA is TGTGCCAGCAGCGGAAGTGGGGGCTACGAGCAGTACTTC. Translated: CASSGSGGYEQYF.

V gene TRBV7-6 combines with J gene TRBJ2-7, with 12 positions matching TRBD2. Germline trimming cut 5 bases from V and 3 bases from J; bases unmatched to any gene: 8. The CDR3 length is 16 residues. Germline V lookup: CDR1 SGHVS, CDR2 FNYEAQ. In DNA, the CDR3 is TGTGCCAGCAGCGAAAAGCGGACTAGCGGGGACTACGAGCAGTACTTC. Its translation: CASSEKRTSGDYEQYF. The variable domain in full, with the rest retrieved from reference TRBV7-6 and TRBJ2-7, is GAGVSQSPRYKVTKRGQDVALRCDPISGHVSLYWYRQALGQGPEFLTYFNYEAQQDKSGLPNDRFSAERPEGSISTLTIQRTEQRDSAMYRCASSEKRTSGDYEQYFGPGTRLTVT.

In its sample, this clone was seen once. V usage is TRBV5-1 and J usage is TRBJ2-2, with D hard to call. CDR1 and CDR2 from the germline V gene are SGHRS and YFSETQ. V lost 4 bases and J lost 1, with 5 bases in between. The CDR3 runs 13 residues. In DNA, the CDR3 is TGCGCCAGCAGCGATGTGAACACCGGGGAGCTGTTTTTT. Protein product: CASSDVNTGELFF.

The chain carries TRBV5-1 and TRBJ2-3; no definite D call. V lost 1 base and J 1 base, leaving 10 bases between the germline ends. Germline V gene sequence: CDR1 SGHRS, CDR2 YFSETQ. There are 15 residues in the CDR3. The DNA for the CDR3 is TGCGCCAGCAGCTTGACCACGCGAGGCACAGATACGCAGTATTTT. Protein: CASSLTTRGTDTQYF.

This clone was seen once. The DNA for the CDR3 is TGTGCCAGCAGGAGAGACTTGACAGGCTATGGCTACACCTTC. This encodes CASRRDLTGYGYTF. The gene calls are TRBV6-1 and TRBJ1-2, with D possibly TRBD1 on 6 matching bases. Germline V lookup: CDR1 MNHNS, CDR2 SASEGT. V gave up 6 bases and J gave up 4 bases, with 15 bases separating them. The CDR3 covers 14 residues.

In regard to this clone: This sample also contains other DNA sequences that code for the same CDR3. The chain is built from TRBV29-1 and TRBJ2-7; TRBD1 matches 10 bases. V gave up 7 bases and J gave up 2 bases; unmatched junction bases: 2. The CDR3 consists of 12 residues. Germline CDR1 reads SQVTM; CDR2 reads ANQGSEA. CDR3 amino acids: CSGGQGAYEQYF. CDR3 coding DNA: TGCAGCGGCGGACAGGGGGCCTACGAGCAGTACTTC.

The chain joins TRBV30 to TRBJ2-7, with 8 nucleotides matching TRBD1. With 2 bases clipped from V and 2 bases from J, the junction kept 8 bases outside the gene matches. The germline V gene encodes CDR1 GTSNPN and CDR2 SVGIG (reference sequence). The CDR3 runs to 15 residues. In nucleotides, the CDR3 is TGTGCCTGGAGTCCCCGTTGGACAGGGCCCTACGAGCAGTACTTC. Protein: CAWSPRWTGPYEQYF.

The chain employs TRBV7-2 and TRBJ2-7; 13 bases are a match to TRBD2. Germline CDR1 SGHTA, CDR2 FQGNSA. The length of the CDR3 is 14 residues. Trimming cost V 4 bases and J 7 bases; bases outside gene matches: 4. CDR3 sequence: CASSWGLAGTEQYF. The CDR3 nucleotides are TGTGCCAGCAGCTGGGGACTAGCGGGGACTGAGCAGTACTTC.

The rearrangement joins TRBV6-5 to TRBJ1-2; the match to TRBD1 covers 8 bases. J was trimmed by 8 bases and V by 2 bases; bases with no gene match: 7. Germline CDR1 is MNHEY and CDR2 is SVGAGI. This CDR3 is 14 amino acids long. Here the CDR3 reads CASSYGTGKAGYTF. As DNA, the CDR3 is TGTGCCAGCAGTTACGGGACAGGCAAAGCGGGCTACACCTTC.

Remarks on this clone: The same CDR3 is also encoded by other DNA sequences in this sample. The rearrangement joins TRBV5-1 to TRBJ1-1, with TRBD1 matching over 11 bases. This CDR3 is built from 17 residues. J gave up 1 base and V 3 bases, and 8 bases lay outside the gene matches. Germline-derived CDR1 and CDR2 are SGHRS and YFSETQ. CDR3 amino acids: CASSSGPGTGGNTEAFF. The CDR3 DNA follows: TGCGCCAGCAGCTCCGGACCCGGGACAGGGGGGAACACTGAAGCTTTCTTT.

This clone has just a few counts. This sample includes further DNA sequences coding for the same CDR3. V usage is TRBV11-2 and J usage is TRBJ2-7; no firm D call. Trimming cost V 1 base and J 3 bases, with 7 bases left between them. Looked up from germline, CDR1 is SGHAT and CDR2 is FQNNGV. The CDR3 has 13 residues. Written as DNA, the CDR3 is TGTGCCAGCAGCTTAGGGCAGATCTACGAGCAGTACTTC. Encoded protein: CASSLGQIYEQYF.